Below, 3 T cell receptor beta chains from the same sample are listed, as sequenced in a study of radiotherapy plus CTLA-4 blockade in lung cancer. Measured with immunoSEQ multiplex PCR; TCRdb has only the in-frame clones, and not every one. The data contain about 80,000 clones, around 87% of them seen just once; the ten biggest clones take up around 0.85%. This sample comprised peripheral blood, obtained from a patient treated with radiotherapy plus ipilimumab. These receptors originate from a human donor with non-small cell lung cancer who had stable disease on radiotherapy plus ipilimumab.

This clone was observed a handful of times. This chain uses TRBV18 with TRBJ2-5, with 11 bases matching TRBD1. Trimming at V came to 2 bases and at J to 4 bases, leaving 15 bases not matched to a gene. Germline V lookup: CDR1 KGHSH, CDR2 LQKENI. The CDR3 spans 19 residues. In nucleotides, the CDR3 is TGTGCCAGCTCACCAATCTCCCTTACCGGGACAGGGGGGAGAGAGACCCAGTACTTC. As protein: CASSPISLTGTGGRETQYF.

A single count supports this clone. This chain uses TRBV5-8 with TRBJ2-5, with a tentative D call TRBD2 (6 bases). The J call may not be correct, given that the DNA end is closer to TRBJ2-7. Germline V lookup: CDR1 SGHTS, CDR2 YDEGEE. This CDR3 spans 15 amino acids. The CDR3 nucleotides are TGTGCCAGCAGCTTGCGGGGGTTGAGCTCCTACGAGCAGTACTTC. Protein sequence: CASSLRGLSSYEQYF.

This clone was observed a few times. The rearrangement joins TRBV30 to TRBJ2-2; no firm D call. CDR1 and CDR2 (germline): GTSNPN, SVGIG (reference sequence). The germline V and J ends were trimmed by 2 bases and 5 bases, with 15 bases remaining between them. This CDR3 comprises 15 residues. CDR3 nucleotides: TGTGCCTGGAGTCGGATCCGGACGGAAACCGGGGAGCTGTTTTTT. It specifies CAWSRIRTETGELFF.